This TCR delta chain is from a study of DNA immune sequencing with unique molecular identifiers. The overall study: Buffy-coat γδ T cells, enriched immunomagnetically, supplied the sequenced genomic DNA. γδ T cells were sorted from PBMC by fluorescence-activated cell sorting. Sequencing input was approximately 92 ng for enriched and about 900 ng for non-enriched PBMC DNA. Whole-study findings and limits: TRDV2 paired with TRDJ1 was the most common TRD rearrangement among healthy donor clonotypes.

Germline V gene sequence: CDR1 GEAIGNYY, CDR2 EKD. This CDR3 contains 14 residues. Trimming removed 3 bases at V and 1 base at J, with 11 bases between. Comment on this clone: The antigen remains undetermined.

Primers for all 8 TRDV and 4 TRDJ genes amplified genomic DNA in 32-plex. Adapter PCR followed two to three barcoding PCR cycles that attached a 12-nucleotide UMI. TCRdb reanalysed the multiplex PCR reads via CATT. The sample consists of 650 to 800 delta-chain clones, 3.5% to 4.5% of them appearing once. The clonotype originates from a human donor in good health. The sequencing sample was made of gamma-delta T cells from PBMCs. V gene TRDV2 combines with J gene TRDJ1; D is possibly TRDD3 (6 bases). CDR3 in DNA: TGTGCCTGTGACTTTCTGGGGATCACCGATAAACTCATCTTT. This translates into CACDFLGITDKLIF.